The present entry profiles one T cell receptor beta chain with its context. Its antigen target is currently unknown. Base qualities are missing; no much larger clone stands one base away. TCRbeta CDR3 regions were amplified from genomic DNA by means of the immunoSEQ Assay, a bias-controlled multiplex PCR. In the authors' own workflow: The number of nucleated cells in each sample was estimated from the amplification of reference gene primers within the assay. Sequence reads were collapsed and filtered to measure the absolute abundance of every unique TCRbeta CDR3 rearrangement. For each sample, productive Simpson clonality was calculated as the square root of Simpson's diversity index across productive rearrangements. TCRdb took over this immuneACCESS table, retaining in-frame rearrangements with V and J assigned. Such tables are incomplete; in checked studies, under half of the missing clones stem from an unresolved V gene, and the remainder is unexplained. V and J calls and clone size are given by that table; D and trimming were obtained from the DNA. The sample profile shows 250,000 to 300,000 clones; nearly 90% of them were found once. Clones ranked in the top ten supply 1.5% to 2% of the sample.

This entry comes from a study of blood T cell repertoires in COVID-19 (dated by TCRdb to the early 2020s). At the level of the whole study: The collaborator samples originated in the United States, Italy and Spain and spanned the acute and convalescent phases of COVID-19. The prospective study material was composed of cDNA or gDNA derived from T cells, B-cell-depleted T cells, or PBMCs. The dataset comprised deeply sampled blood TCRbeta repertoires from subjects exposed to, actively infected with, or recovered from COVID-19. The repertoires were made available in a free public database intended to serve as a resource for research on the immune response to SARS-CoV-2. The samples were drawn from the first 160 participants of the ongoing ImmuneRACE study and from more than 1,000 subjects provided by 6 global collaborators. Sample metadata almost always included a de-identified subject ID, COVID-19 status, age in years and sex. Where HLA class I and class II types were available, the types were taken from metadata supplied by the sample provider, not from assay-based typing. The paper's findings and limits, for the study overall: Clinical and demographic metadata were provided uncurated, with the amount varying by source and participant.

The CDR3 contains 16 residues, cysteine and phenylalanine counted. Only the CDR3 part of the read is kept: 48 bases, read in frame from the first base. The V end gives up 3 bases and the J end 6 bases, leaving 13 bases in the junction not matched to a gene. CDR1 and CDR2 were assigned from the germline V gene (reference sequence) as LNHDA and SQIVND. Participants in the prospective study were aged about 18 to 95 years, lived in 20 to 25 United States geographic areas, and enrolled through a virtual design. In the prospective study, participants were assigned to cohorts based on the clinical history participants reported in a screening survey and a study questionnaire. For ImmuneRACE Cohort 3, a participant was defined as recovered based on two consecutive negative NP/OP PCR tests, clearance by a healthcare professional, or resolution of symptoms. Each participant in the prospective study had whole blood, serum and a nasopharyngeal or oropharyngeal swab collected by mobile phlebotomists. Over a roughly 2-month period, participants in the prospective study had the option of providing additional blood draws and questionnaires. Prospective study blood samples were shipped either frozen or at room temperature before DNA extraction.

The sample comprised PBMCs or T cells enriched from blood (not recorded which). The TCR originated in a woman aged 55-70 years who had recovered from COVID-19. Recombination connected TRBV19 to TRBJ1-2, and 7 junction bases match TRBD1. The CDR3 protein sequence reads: CASSIGATGPLHGYTF. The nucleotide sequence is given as TGTGCCAGTAGTATTGGAGCGACAGGGCCTCTCCATGGCTACACCTTC. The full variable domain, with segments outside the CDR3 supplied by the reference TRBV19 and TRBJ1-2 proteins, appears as DGGITQSPKYLFRKEGQNVTLSCEQNLNHDAMYWYRQDPGQGLRLIYYSQIVNDFQKGDIAEGYSVSREKKESFPLTVTSAQKNPTAFYLCASSIGATGPLHGYTFGSGTRLTVV.